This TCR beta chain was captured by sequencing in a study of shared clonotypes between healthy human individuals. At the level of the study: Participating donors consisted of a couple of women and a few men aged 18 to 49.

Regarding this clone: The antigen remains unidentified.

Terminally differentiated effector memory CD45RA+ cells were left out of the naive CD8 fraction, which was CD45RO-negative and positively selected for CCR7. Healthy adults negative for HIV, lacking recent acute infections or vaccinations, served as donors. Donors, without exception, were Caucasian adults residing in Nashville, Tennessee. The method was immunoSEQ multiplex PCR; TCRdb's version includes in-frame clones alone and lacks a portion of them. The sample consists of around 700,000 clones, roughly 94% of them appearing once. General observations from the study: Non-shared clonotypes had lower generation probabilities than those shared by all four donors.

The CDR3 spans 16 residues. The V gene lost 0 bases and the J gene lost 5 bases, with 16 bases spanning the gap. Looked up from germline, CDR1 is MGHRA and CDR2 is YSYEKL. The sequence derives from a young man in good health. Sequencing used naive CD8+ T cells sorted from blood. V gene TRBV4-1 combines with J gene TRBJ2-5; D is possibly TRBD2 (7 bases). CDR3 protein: CASSQDEGGAWETQYF. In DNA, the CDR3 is TGCGCCAGCAGCCAAGATGAGGGGGGGGCGTGGGAGACCCAGTACTTC.